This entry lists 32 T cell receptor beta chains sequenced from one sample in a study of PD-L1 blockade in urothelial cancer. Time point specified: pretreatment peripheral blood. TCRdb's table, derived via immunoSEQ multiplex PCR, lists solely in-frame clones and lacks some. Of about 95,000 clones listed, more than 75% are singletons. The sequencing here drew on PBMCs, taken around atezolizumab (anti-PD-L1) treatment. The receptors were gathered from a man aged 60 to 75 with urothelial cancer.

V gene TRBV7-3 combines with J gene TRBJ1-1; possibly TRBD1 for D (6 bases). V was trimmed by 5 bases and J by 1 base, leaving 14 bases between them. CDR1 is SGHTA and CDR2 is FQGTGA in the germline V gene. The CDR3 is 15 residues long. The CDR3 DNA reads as TGTGCCAGCAGCCTCCGACGGACAGCGAACACTGAAGCTTTCTTT. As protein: CASSLRRTANTEAFF.

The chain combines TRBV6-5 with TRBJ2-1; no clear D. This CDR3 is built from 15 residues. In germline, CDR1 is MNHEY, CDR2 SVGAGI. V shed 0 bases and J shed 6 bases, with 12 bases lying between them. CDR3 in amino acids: CASSYSTLGVNEQFF. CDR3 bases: TGTGCCAGCAGTTACTCGACTCTCGGTGTCAATGAGCAGTTCTTC.

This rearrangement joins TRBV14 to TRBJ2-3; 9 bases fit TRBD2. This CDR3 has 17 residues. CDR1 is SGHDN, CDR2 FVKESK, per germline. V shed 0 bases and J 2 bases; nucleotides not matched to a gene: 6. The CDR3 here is CASSQEGSGSSTDTQYF. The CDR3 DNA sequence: TGTGCCAGCAGCCAAGAGGGTAGCGGGAGTTCCACAGATACGCAGTATTTT.

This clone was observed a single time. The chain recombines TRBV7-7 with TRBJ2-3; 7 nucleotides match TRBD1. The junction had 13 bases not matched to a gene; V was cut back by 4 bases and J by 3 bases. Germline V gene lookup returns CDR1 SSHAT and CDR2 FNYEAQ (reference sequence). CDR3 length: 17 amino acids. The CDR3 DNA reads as TGTGCCAGCAGCTCCACCCCAGGGGGTCCGGGGACAGATACGCAGTATTTT. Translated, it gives CASSSTPGGPGTDTQYF.

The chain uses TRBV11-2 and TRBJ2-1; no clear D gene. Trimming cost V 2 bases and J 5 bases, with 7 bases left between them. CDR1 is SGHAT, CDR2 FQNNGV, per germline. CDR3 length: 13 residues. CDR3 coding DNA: TGTGCCAGCAGCTTACCCTCTAACAATGAGCAGTTCTTC. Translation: CASSLPSNNEQFF.

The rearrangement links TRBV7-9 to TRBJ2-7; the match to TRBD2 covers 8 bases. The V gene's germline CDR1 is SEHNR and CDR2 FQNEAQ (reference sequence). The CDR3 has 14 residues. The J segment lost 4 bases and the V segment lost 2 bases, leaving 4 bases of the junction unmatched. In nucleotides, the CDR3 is TGTGCCAGCAGCTTAATGGCGGGGGGATACGAGCAGTACTTC. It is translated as CASSLMAGGYEQYF.

For the CDR3, the DNA is TGTGCCAGCAGTTCCACGACAGGGGGATTGGAGACCCAGTACTTC. Translating it yields CASSSTTGGLETQYF. The chain employs TRBV11-1 and TRBJ2-5; 9 bases align to TRBD1. Looked up from germline, CDR1 is SGHAT and CDR2 is FQDESV (reference sequence). V trimming: 6 bases; J trimming: 5 bases; junction bases outside the gene matches: 10. This CDR3 is built from 15 residues.

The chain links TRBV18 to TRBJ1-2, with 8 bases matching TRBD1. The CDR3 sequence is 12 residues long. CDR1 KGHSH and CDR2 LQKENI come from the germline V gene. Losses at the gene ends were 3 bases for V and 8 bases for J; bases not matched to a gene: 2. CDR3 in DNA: TGTGCCAGCTCACCGGACAGGGAGGGCTACACCTTC. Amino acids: CASSPDREGYTF.

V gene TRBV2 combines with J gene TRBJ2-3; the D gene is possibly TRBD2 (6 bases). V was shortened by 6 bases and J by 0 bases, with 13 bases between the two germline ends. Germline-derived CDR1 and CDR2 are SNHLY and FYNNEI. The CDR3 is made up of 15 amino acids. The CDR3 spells CASSALAPSTDTQYF. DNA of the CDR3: TGTGCCAGCAGCGCCCTAGCGCCAAGCACAGATACGCAGTATTTT.

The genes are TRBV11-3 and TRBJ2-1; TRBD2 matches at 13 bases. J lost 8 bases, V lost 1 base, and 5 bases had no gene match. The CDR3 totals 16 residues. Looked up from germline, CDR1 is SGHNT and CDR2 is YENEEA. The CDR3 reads CASSLGTSGSIDEQFF. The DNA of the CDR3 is TGTGCCAGCAGCTTAGGGACTAGCGGGAGTATAGATGAGCAGTTCTTC.

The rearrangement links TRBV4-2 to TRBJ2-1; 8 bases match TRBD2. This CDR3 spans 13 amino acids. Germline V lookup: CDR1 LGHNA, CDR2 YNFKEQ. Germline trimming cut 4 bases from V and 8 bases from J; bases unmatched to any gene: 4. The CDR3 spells CASSLGLGDEQFF. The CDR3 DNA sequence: TGTGCCAGCAGCCTGGGACTAGGGGATGAGCAGTTCTTC.

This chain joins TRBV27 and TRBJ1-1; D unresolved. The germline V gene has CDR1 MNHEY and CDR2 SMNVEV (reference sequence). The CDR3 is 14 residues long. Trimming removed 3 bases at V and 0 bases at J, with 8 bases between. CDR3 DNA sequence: TGTGCCAGCAGTTTCCCCGGGATGAACACTGAAGCTTTCTTT. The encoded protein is CASSFPGMNTEAFF.

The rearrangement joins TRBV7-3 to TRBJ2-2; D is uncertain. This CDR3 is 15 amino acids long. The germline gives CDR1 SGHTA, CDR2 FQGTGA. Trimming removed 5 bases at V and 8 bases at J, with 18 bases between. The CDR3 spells CASSRVGSEKGELFF. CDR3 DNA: TGTGCCAGCAGCCGAGTCGGGTCGGAGAAAGGGGAGCTGTTTTTT. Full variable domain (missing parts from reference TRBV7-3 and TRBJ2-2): GAGVSQTPSNKVTEKGKYVELRCDPISGHTALYWYRQSLGQGPEFLIYFQGTGAADDSGLPNDRFFAVRPEGSVSTLKIQRTERGDSAVYLCASSRVGSEKGELFFGEGSRLTVL.

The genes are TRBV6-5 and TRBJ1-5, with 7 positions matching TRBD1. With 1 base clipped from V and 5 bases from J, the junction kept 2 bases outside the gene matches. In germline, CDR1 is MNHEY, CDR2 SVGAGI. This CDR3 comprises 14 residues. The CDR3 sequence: CASSYLGTDQPQHF. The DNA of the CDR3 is TGTGCCAGCAGTTACTTAGGGACAGATCAGCCCCAGCATTTT.

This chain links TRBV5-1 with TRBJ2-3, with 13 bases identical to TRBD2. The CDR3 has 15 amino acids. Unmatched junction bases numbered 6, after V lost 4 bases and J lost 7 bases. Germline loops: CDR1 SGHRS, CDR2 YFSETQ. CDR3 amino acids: CASSGLAGVGYTQYF. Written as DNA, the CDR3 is TGCGCCAGCAGCGGACTAGCGGGAGTCGGATATACGCAGTATTTT.

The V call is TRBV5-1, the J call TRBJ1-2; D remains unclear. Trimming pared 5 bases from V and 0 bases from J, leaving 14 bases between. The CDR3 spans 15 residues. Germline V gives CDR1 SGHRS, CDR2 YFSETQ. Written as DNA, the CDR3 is TGCGCCAGCAGACCTCAGACTCCAGCTAACTATGGCTACACCTTC. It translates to CASRPQTPANYGYTF. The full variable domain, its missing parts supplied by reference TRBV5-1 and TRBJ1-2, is KAGVTQTPRYLIKTRGQQVTLSCSPISGHRSVSWYQQTPGQGLQFLFEYFSETQRNKGNFPGRFSGRQFSNSRSEMNVSTLELGDSALYLCASRPQTPANYGYTFGSGTRLTVV.

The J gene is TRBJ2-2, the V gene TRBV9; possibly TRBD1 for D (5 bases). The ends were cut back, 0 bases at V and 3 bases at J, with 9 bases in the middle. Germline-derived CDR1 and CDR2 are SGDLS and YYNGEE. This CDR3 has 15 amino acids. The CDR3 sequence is CASSVDGAHTGELFF. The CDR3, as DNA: TGTGCCAGCAGCGTAGATGGGGCTCACACCGGGGAGCTGTTTTTT.

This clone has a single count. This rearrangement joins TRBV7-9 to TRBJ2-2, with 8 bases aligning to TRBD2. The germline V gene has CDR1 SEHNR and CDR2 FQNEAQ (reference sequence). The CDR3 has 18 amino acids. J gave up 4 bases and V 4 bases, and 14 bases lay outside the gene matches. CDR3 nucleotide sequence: TGTGCCAGCAGCTCCGGGGGAGGAGGCGGGAGGTTCACCGGGGAGCTGTTTTTT. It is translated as CASSSGGGGGRFTGELFF.

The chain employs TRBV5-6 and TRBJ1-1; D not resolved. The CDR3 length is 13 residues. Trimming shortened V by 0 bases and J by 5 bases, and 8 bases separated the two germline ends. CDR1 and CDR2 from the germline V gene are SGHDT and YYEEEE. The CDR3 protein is CASSLDRTTEAFF. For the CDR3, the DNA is TGTGCCAGCAGCTTGGATAGGACTACTGAAGCTTTCTTT. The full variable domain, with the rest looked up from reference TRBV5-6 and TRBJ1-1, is DAGVTQSPTHLIKTRGQQVTLRCSPKSGHDTVSWYQQALGQGPQFIFQYYEEEERQRGNFPDRFSGHQFPNYSSELNVNALLLGDSALYLCASSLDRTTEAFFGQGTRLTVV.

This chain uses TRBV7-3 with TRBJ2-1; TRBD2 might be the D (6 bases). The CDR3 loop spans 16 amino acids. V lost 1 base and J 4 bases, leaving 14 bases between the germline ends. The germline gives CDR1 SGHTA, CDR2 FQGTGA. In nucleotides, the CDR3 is TGTGCCAGCAGCTTAATCGGTCAGCGGGTTTACAATGAGCAGTTCTTC. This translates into CASSLIGQRVYNEQFF.

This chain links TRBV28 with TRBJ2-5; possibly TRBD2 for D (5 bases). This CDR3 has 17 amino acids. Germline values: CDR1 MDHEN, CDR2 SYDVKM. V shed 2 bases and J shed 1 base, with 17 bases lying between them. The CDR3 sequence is CASSLGGPYFGQETQYF. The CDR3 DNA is TGTGCCAGCAGTTTAGGCGGGCCCTACTTTGGCCAAGAGACCCAGTACTTC.

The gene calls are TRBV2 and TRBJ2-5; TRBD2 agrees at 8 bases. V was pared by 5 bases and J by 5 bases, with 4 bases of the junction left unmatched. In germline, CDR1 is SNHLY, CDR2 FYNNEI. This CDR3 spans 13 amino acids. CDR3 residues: CASSSGRKETQYF. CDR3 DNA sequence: TGTGCCAGCAGTAGCGGGAGAAAGGAGACCCAGTACTTC.

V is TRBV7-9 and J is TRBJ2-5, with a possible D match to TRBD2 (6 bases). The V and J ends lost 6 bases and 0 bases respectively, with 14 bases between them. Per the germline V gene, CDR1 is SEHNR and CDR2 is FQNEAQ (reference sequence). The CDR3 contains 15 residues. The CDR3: CASSSGGAYQETQYF. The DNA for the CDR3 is TGTGCCAGCAGTTCCGGGGGAGCGTACCAAGAGACCCAGTACTTC.

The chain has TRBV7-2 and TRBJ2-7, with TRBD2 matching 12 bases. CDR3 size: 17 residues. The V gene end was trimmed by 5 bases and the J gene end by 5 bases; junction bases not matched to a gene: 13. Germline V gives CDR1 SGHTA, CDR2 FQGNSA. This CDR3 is CASSRNPLAGGLDEQYF. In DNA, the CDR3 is TGTGCCAGCAGCCGAAATCCCCTAGCGGGAGGGCTCGACGAGCAGTACTTC.

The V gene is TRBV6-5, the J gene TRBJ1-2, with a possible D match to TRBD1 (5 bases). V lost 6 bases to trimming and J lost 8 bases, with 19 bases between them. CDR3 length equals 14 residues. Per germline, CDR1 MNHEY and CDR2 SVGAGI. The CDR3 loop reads CASSLEDRGGGYTF. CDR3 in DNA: TGTGCCAGCAGCCTTGAGGATAGGGGCGGCGGCTACACCTTC.

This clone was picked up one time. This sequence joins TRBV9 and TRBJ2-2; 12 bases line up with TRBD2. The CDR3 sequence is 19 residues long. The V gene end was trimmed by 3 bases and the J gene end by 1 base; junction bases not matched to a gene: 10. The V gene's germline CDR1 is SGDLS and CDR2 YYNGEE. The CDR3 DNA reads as TGTGCCAGCAGCGCCTCAGGAGCTAGCGGGAGGGTGAACACCGGGGAGCTGTTTTTT. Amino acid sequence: CASSASGASGRVNTGELFF.

The CDR3 sequence is CASSQPGQGPYEQYF. The DNA for the CDR3 is TGTGCCAGCAGTCAACCGGGACAGGGACCCTACGAGCAGTACTTC. The rearrangement joins TRBV27 to TRBJ2-7, with 9 bases fitting TRBD1. CDR1 is MNHEY, CDR2 SMNVEV, per germline (reference sequence). The CDR3 runs 15 residues. The trim removed 5 bases at V and 2 bases at J, leaving 7 bases unmatched.

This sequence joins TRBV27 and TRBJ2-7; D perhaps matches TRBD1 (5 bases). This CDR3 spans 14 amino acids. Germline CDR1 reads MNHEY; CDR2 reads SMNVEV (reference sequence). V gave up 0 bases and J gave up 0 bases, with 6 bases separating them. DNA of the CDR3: TGTGCCAGCAGTTTATCTGACAGCTCCTACGAGCAGTACTTC. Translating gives CASSLSDSSYEQYF.

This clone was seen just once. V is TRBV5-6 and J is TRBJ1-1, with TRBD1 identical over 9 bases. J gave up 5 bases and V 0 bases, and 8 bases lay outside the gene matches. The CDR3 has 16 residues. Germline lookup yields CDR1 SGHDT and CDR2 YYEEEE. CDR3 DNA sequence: TGTGCCAGCAGCTTGGTTTTCCGGACAGGGGTAACTGAAGCTTTCTTT. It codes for CASSLVFRTGVTEAFF.

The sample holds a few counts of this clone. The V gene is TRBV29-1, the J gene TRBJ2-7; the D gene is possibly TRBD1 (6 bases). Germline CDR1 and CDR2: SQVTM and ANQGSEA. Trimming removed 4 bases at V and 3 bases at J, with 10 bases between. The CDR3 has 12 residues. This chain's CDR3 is CSVAGEVYEQYF. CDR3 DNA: TGCAGCGTTGCAGGGGAAGTCTACGAGCAGTACTTC.

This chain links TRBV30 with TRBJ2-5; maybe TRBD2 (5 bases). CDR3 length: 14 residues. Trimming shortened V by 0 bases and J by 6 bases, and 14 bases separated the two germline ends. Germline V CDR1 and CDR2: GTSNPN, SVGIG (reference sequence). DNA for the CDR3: TGTGCCTGGAGTGTACCGGGGATTGGAAAGACCCAGTACTTC. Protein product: CAWSVPGIGKTQYF.

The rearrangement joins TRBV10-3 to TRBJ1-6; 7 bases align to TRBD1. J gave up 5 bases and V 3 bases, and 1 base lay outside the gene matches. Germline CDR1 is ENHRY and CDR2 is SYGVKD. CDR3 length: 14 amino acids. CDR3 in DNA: TGTGCCATCAGTGAAGGGACAGATAATTCACCCCTCCACTTT. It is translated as CAISEGTDNSPLHF.